Ten or more counts support the clone carrying this T cell receptor beta chain. Uncontrolled infection, other autoimmune disease, pregnancy or lactation barred patients from enrollment. The CDR3 covers 16 residues. In germline, CDR1 is KGHDR, CDR2 SFDVKD. V was clipped by 2 bases and J by 8 bases; unmatched bases: 13. The data stem from a study of T cells in Graves' hyperthyroidism and ophthalmopathy. There were TCR beta CDR3 regions amplified from RNA transcripts. HTBI primers were the set used in a first-round RT-PCR of the TCR CDR3. TCRdb re-called the multiplex PCR reads through MiXCR, storing one row per CDR3 protein. The sample lists over 500,000 distinct CDR3 sequences; 46% were seen once.

The chain employs TRBV24-1 and TRBJ1-2; 7 bases align to TRBD1. The clonotype was recovered from an adult woman with Graves' disease, either hyperthyroidism or ophthalmopathy (not recorded which). Material: peripheral blood or thyroid tissue (not recorded which). For the CDR3, the DNA is TGTGCCACCAGTGATTCACAGGGGCCACTGGTATCAGGCTACACCTTC. Protein: CATSDSQGPLVSGYTF.